Each of the 24 T cell receptor beta chains below was sequenced from the same sample in a study of technical replicates of blood from a handful of donors. Method: immunoSEQ multiplex PCR; TCRdb's copy keeps in-frame clones and lacks some. Among about 93,000 clones listed, approximately 95% were seen once. Material: T cells isolated from PBMCs. These receptor sequences come from a human donor in good health.

The CDR3 nucleotides are TGCGCCAGCAGCCAAACGGGACTCGCCTCCGTAGATACGCAGTATTTT. It codes for CASSQTGLASVDTQYF. The rearrangement links TRBV4-1 to TRBJ2-3; maybe TRBD2 (6 bases). The CDR3 is 16 amino acids. Germline assignment: CDR1 MGHRA and CDR2 YSYEKL. Trimming shortened V by 2 bases and J by 5 bases, and 17 bases separated the two germline ends.

The chain couples TRBV30 to TRBJ1-5; 7 bases map to TRBD1. Per the germline V gene, CDR1 is GTSNPN and CDR2 is SVGIG (reference sequence). V was pared by 1 base and J by 4 bases, with 7 bases of the junction left unmatched. The CDR3 spans 15 residues. CDR3 sequence reads: CAWSARRGPNQPQHF. As DNA, the CDR3 is TGTGCCTGGAGTGCTCGAAGGGGGCCGAATCAGCCCCAGCATTTT.

Worth noting for this clone: One end of the junction does not line up with germline, which may come from a read error. This sequence joins TRBV10-3 and TRBJ1-2; 11 nucleotides match TRBD1. CDR3 length: 13 residues. Germline values: CDR1 ENHRY, CDR2 SYGVKD. As DNA, the CDR3 is TGTGCCATCAGCCCGGACAGGGGGCGCGGATTTTCCTTC. Its protein is CAISPDRGRGFSF.

The chain links TRBV5-4 to TRBJ1-2; D possibly corresponds to TRBD1 (6 bases). V gave up 0 bases and J gave up 1 base, with 10 bases separating them. The CDR3 totals 15 residues. CDR1 SGHNT and CDR2 YYREEE come from the germline V gene (reference sequence). Here the CDR3 DNA reads TGTGCCAGCAGCTTGGGGACAGATCGTAACTATGGCTACACCTTC. Translated, it gives CASSLGTDRNYGYTF.

The J gene is TRBJ1-1, the V gene TRBV2; D uncertain. V was clipped by 1 base and J by 7 bases, with 4 bases between them. Germline V gives CDR1 SNHLY, CDR2 FYNNEI. The CDR3 is 11 amino acids. The CDR3 bases are TGTGCCAGCAGTGAAGATCTTGAAGCTTTCTTT. Amino acid sequence: CASSEDLEAFF.

V usage is TRBV28 and J usage is TRBJ2-3; maybe TRBD2 (5 bases). Germline lookup yields CDR1 MDHEN and CDR2 SYDVKM. CDR3 size: 13 residues. Trimming left V 4 bases short and J 5 bases short, with 10 bases between. The CDR3 loop reads CASSSGLEDTQYF. The CDR3 nucleotides are TGTGCCAGCAGTTCCGGACTGGAAGATACGCAGTATTTT.

The CDR3 DNA sequence: TGCGCCAGCAGTAGGACTAGCGGAGCCTACGAGCAGTACTTC. Protein sequence: CASSRTSGAYEQYF. This sequence joins TRBV10-2 and TRBJ2-7, with 10 positions matching TRBD2. The CDR3 runs 14 residues. The junction had 3 bases not matched to a gene; V was cut back by 5 bases and J by 2 bases. The germline CDR1 and CDR2 sequences are WSHSY and SAAADI.

This chain connects TRBV9 to TRBJ2-2; 7 bases agree with TRBD1. The CDR3 totals 16 residues. Per the germline V gene, CDR1 is SGDLS and CDR2 is YYNGEE. V was pared by 4 bases and J by 4 bases, with 10 bases of the junction left unmatched. The CDR3 is CASSMSRDRGTGELFF. The DNA of the CDR3 is TGTGCCAGCAGCATGAGCCGGGACAGAGGCACCGGGGAGCTGTTTTTT.

This clone was recorded only once. The V call is TRBV27, the J call TRBJ1-1; TRBD1 matches at 10 bases. Unmatched junction bases numbered 16, after V lost 8 bases and J lost 4 bases. This CDR3 is 17 amino acids long. CDR1 MNHEY and CDR2 SMNVEV come from the germline V gene (reference sequence). The CDR3 nucleotides read TGTGCCAGCGCCCCTCGAAAGGGACAGGGGCTGGGCACTGAAGCTTTCTTT. It encodes CASAPRKGQGLGTEAFF.

The chain joins TRBV13 to TRBJ2-7; 10 bases are a match to TRBD2. V dropped 4 bases and J dropped 5; count of bases not matched to a gene: 2. CDR3 length equals 13 residues. Germline V gene data show CDR1 as PRHDT and CDR2 as FYEKMQ (reference sequence). In DNA, the CDR3 is TGTGCCAGCAGCTCAGGGACTAGCGACGAGCAGTACTTC. This sequence encodes CASSSGTSDEQYF. Looking up the rest from reference TRBV13 and TRBJ2-7 gives the full variable domain: AAGVIQSPRHLIKEKRETATLKCYPIPRHDTVYWYQQGPGQDPQFLISFYEKMQSDKGSIPDRFSAQQFSDYHSELNMSSLELGDSALYFCASSSGTSDEQYFGPGTRLTVT.

This clone was detected only once. The V call is TRBV29-1, the J call TRBJ2-3; no clear D gene. The CDR3 spans 11 residues. From germline, CDR1 is SQVTM and CDR2 ANQGSEA. The CDR3 here is CSFHLSDTQYF. For the CDR3, the DNA is TGCAGTTTCCACTTGAGCGATACGCAGTATTTT.

The chain has TRBV4-1 and TRBJ2-2, with 7 bases aligning to TRBD1. CDR1 and CDR2 (germline): MGHRA, YSYEKL. The V gene end was trimmed by 1 base and the J gene end by 7 bases; junction bases not matched to a gene: 6. This CDR3 is 15 amino acids long. Here the CDR3 reads CASSQGQGGIGELFF. The DNA of the CDR3 is TGCGCCAGCAGCCAAGGACAGGGCGGTATCGGGGAGCTGTTTTTT.

The chain joins TRBV5-1 to TRBJ2-7, with TRBD2 identical over 8 bases. V gave up 1 base and J gave up 2 bases; unmatched junction bases: 11. CDR1 and CDR2 (germline): SGHRS, YFSETQ. The CDR3 has 17 amino acids. As DNA, the CDR3 is TGCGCCAGCAGCTTGTGGTCTAGCGGGTCAGGAGCCTACGAGCAGTACTTC. This encodes CASSLWSSGSGAYEQYF.

V usage is TRBV19 and J usage is TRBJ1-6; D not certain. Germline-derived CDR1 and CDR2 are LNHDA and SQIVND (reference sequence). The CDR3 contains 13 residues. The germline V and J ends were trimmed by 3 bases and 13 bases, with 13 bases remaining between them. The CDR3 nucleotides are TGTGCCAGTAGTATTTTGGATCTCGGGCCCCTCCACTTT. As protein: CASSILDLGPLHF.

The chain is built from TRBV4-1 and TRBJ1-2; TRBD1 matches 8 bases. After removal of 4 bases from V and 0 bases from J, the junction contained 7 bases not matched to a gene. From germline, CDR1 is MGHRA and CDR2 YSYEKL. CDR3 size: 16 residues. The CDR3 here is CASSRIGQGANYGYTF. In nucleotides, the CDR3 is TGCGCCAGCAGCCGAATCGGACAGGGAGCTAACTATGGCTACACCTTC.

The chain carries TRBV5-1 and TRBJ1-1, with 10 bases matching TRBD1. The germline gives CDR1 SGHRS, CDR2 YFSETQ. V shed 4 bases, J shed 1 base, and the junction held 4 bases outside the gene matches. The CDR3 extends over 15 amino acids. The CDR3 DNA sequence: TGCGCCAGCAGCACGGGACAGGGGTCGAACACTGAAGCTTTCTTT. It specifies CASSTGQGSNTEAFF.

The CDR3 is CASSYDGDLSGNTIYF. The CDR3 DNA is TGTGCCAGCAGTTACGACGGAGACCTCTCTGGAAACACCATATATTTT. This rearrangement joins TRBV6-5 to TRBJ1-3; D is uncertain. Germline loops: CDR1 MNHEY, CDR2 SVGAGI. The CDR3 spans 16 residues. V lost 2 bases, J lost 0 bases, and 11 bases lay in between.

V gene TRBV6-1 combines with J gene TRBJ2-2; 9 positions match TRBD1. Trimming cost V 6 bases and J 3 bases; bases outside gene matches: 5. Germline-derived CDR1 and CDR2 are MNHNS and SASEGT. This CDR3 comprises 15 residues. The DNA for the CDR3 is TGTGCCAGCAGCTGGGACAGGGCGGACACCGGGGAGCTGTTTTTT. This translates into CASSWDRADTGELFF.

This rearrangement joins TRBV18 to TRBJ2-5; D is unclear. V lost 5 bases to trimming and J lost 0 bases, with 10 bases between them. The germline CDR1 and CDR2 sequences are KGHSH and LQKENI. The CDR3 totals 14 residues. CDR3 region: CASSTTKYQETQYF. The CDR3 nucleotides read TGTGCCAGCTCAACAACTAAGTACCAAGAGACCCAGTACTTC.

This clone was counted a single time. The rearrangement joins TRBV28 to TRBJ2-3; possible D gene TRBD1, 5 bases. Trimming stripped 8 bases from V and 4 bases from J, with 25 bases between. Germline CDR1 is MDHEN and CDR2 is SYDVKM. The CDR3 extends over 17 amino acids. CDR3 protein: CASEASYGQGGADTQYF. In DNA form, the CDR3 reads TGTGCCAGCGAAGCATCTTACGGGCAGGGTGGTGCAGATACGCAGTATTTT.

This chain connects TRBV5-4 to TRBJ2-7; 10 bases map to TRBD2. The CDR3 contains 15 residues. CDR1 and CDR2 from the germline V gene are SGHNT and YYREEE (reference sequence). V was clipped by 0 bases and J by 4 bases; unmatched bases: 4. The DNA of the CDR3 is TGTGCCAGCAGCTTGGAGCGGGGGGGCCCGTACGAGCAGTACTTC. Translated: CASSLERGGPYEQYF. The variable domain in full, completed from reference TRBV5-4 and TRBJ2-7, reads ETGVTQSPTHLIKTRGQQVTLRCSSQSGHNTVSWYQQALGQGPQFIFQYYREEENGRGNFPPRFSGLQFPNYSSELNVNALELDDSALYLCASSLERGGPYEQYFGPGTRLTVT.

The chain combines TRBV7-9 with TRBJ1-6; D remains ambiguous. Germline CDR1 is SEHNR and CDR2 is FQNEAQ (reference sequence). Trimming took off 3 bases at V and 0 bases at J, with 6 bases between the two ends. This CDR3 is 15 amino acids long. In DNA, the CDR3 is TGTGCCAGCAGCTTTCCGGGCTCCTATAATTCACCCCTCCACTTT. Encoded protein: CASSFPGSYNSPLHF.

The chain is built from TRBV13 and TRBJ2-1; TRBD2 matches at 8 bases. CDR3 size: 15 residues. The trim removed 2 bases at V and 5 bases at J, leaving 5 bases unmatched. CDR1 and CDR2 (germline): PRHDT, FYEKMQ (reference sequence). The CDR3 spells CASSLSGRKNNEQFF. As DNA, the CDR3 is TGTGCCAGCAGCTTAAGCGGGAGAAAGAACAATGAGCAGTTCTTC.

This chain joins TRBV6-5 and TRBJ2-7; TRBD1 might be the D (6 bases). CDR3 length: 13 amino acids. From germline, CDR1 is MNHEY and CDR2 SVGAGI. Deletions cut 5 bases from V and 3 bases from J, with 11 bases between. The CDR3 DNA reads as TGTGCCAGCAGTGCAGGGGTTCTCTACGAGCAGTACTTC. It yields the protein CASSAGVLYEQYF.